This T cell receptor beta chain was retrieved from a study of T cells in localized non-small cell lung cancer (TCRdb year 2020). Study-wide context: The study analyzed T cell repertoires of hundreds of early-stage NSCLC patients, comparing tumors and uninvolved tumor-adjacent lungs. A mean age of about 66 years was recorded for the NSCLC patients, of whom under 150 were male and more than 85 were female. The cohort consisted of about 240 treatment-naive NSCLC patients whose localized lung tumors had been resected.

What the study reported, not specific to this receptor: A median of 57 of the top 100 tumor clones turned up in the paired uninvolved adjacent lung, and roughly 30 of those clones also ranked among the top 100 of that same adjacent lung. Uninvolved tumor-adjacent lung showed the highest T cell clonality, higher than tumor, which suggests more focused antigenic responses in the adjacent lung. Because of the exploratory design, TCR variables were selected using unadjusted p-values without false-discovery rate correction. Multi-region tumor sequencing was not performed, so intratumor heterogeneity could not be excluded. Longer overall survival was associated with higher blood T cell density, whereas shorter survival was associated with higher adjacent-lung clonality.

Worth noting for this clone: What antigen it recognizes has not been identified. Per-nucleotide qualities are absent, and no much larger clonotype sits a single base away.

The CDR3 numbers 15 residues from cysteine through phenylalanine. Only CDR3 DNA remains: 45 bases, in frame from the first base. CDR1 and CDR2, per the germline V gene (reference sequence), are SEHNR and FQNEAQ. Unmatched junction bases come to 9, with V trimmed by 5 bases and J by 4 bases. TCR beta CDR3 regions were sequenced from DNA using the immunoSEQ Assay. As for the authors' bioinformatics: T cell density was computed as TCR beta template counts normalized to usable DNA estimated by amplifying housekeeping genes. Using the preseqR package, richness was estimated by extrapolating to 120,000 templates for tissue samples and 400,000 templates for PBMC samples. Clonality was calculated as one minus Pielou's evenness. Tissue-enriched TCRs were identified through differential abundance testing performed on productive amino-acid clonotypes, with a minimum total count of 5 and an alpha of 0.1. Repertoire overlap between compartments was quantified with the Jaccard Index and Morisita Overlap Index. GLIPH clustered TCR beta CDR3s with public tetramer-defined viral CDR3s; viral motifs required at least three viral sequences plus V-gene enrichment. Here the immuneACCESS table is served through TCRdb, limited to in-frame sequences with V and J called. Missing clones are a known gap in these copies; in checked studies unresolved V genes cover under half, and the rest lacks a known reason. V and J calls and clone size are those listed in that table; D and trimming were worked out from the DNA. This sample comprises under 9,500 clones, about 91% of them detected only once. Approximately 7.5% of the sample is taken by the ten largest.

At diagnosis, peripheral blood, uninvolved tumor-adjacent lung and tumor were collected and were preserved as a mix of fresh-frozen and FFPE material. For TCR repertoire profiling, blood samples were analyzed in the form of peripheral blood mononuclear cells. The chain couples TRBV7-9 to TRBJ2-7, with 9 bases in between that match TRBD2. The TCR originated in a woman aged 35-75 years with stage I squamous cell lung carcinoma. The input for sequencing was peripheral blood, taken before any cancer treatment. The bases read TGTGCCAGCAGCCTTAGCGGGGGAGTCTGGTACGAGCAGTACTTC. It codes for CASSLSGGVWYEQYF.